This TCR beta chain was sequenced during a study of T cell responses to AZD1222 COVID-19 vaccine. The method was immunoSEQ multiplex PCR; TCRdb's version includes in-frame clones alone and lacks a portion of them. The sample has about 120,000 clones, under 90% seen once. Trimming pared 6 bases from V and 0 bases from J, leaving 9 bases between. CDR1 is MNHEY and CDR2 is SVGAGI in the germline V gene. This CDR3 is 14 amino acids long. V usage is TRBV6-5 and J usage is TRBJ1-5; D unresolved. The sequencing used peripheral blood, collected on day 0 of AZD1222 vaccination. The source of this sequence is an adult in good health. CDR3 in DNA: TGTGCCAGCAGCGCCATTAGTAGCAATCAGCCCCAGCATTTT. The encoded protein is CASSAISSNQPQHF.